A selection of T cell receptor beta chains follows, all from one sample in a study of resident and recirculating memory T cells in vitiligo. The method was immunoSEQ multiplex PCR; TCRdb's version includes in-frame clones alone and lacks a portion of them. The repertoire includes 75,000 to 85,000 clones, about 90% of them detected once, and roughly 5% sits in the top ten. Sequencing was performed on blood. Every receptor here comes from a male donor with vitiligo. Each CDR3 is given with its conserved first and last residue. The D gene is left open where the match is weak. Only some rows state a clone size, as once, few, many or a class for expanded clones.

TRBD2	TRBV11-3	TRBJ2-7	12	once	TGTGCCAGCAGCTCTAGCGGCTACGAGCAGTACTTC	CASSSSGYEQYF
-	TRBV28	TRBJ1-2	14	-	TGTGCCAGCAGTTTACAGTTCGACAGTGACAGCTACACCTTC	CASSLQFDSDSYTF
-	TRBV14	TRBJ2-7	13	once	TGTGCCAGCAGCCAAACCACAACCTACGAGCAGTACTTC	CASSQTTTYEQYF
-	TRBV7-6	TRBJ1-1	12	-	TGTGCCAGCAGCCCGGGGGGTTCTGAAGCTTTCTTT	CASSPGGSEAFF
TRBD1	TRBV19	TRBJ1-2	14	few	TGTGCCAGTTCCCCAGCAGGGGGGTCTGATGGCTACACCTTC	CASSPAGGSDGYTF
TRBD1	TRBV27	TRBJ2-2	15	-	TGTGCCAGCAGTCCGGGACAGCGGAACACCGGGGAGCTGTTTTTT	CASSPGQRNTGELFF
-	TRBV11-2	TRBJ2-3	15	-	TGTGCCAGCAGTAGGCGGGGAGGCCACACAGATACGCAGTATTTT	CASSRRGGHTDTQYF
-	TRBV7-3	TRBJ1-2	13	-	TGTGCCAGCAGCCAATACGGCGGGAATGGCTACACCTTC	CASSQYGGNGYTF
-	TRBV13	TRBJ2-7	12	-	TGTGCCAGCAGCTTAGGCCCCCTTGAGCAGTACTTC	CASSLGPLEQYF
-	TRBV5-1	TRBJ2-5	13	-	TGCGCCAGCAGCTTGGGACCCAGGGAGACCCAGTACTTC	CASSLGPRETQYF
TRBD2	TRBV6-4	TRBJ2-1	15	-	TGTGCCAGCAGTGTCCTAGCGGGAGGTTACAATGAGCAGTTCTTC	CASSVLAGGYNEQFF
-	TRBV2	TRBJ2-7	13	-	TGTGCCAGCAGTGTAGGCAGGGAATACGAGCAGTACTTC	CASSVGREYEQYF
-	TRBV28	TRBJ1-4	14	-	TGTGCCAGCAGTTCGGAGACAGTCCATGAAAAACTGTTTTTT	CASSSETVHEKLFF
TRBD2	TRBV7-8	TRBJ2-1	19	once	TGTGCCAGCAGCTTAGTAGGTGGGACTAGCGGGACCCCGTACAATGAGCAGTTCTTC	CASSLVGGTSGTPYNEQFF
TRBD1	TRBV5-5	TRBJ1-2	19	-	TGTGCCAGCAGGTCTTGGGTAGGCAGGGGGCGAGGTTCTAACTATGGCTACACCTTC	CASRSWVGRGRGSNYGYTF
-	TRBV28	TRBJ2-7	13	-	TGTGCCACCAAGCTCGGACTGCCCTACGAGCAGTACTTC	CATKLGLPYEQYF
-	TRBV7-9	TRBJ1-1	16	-	TGTGCCAGCAGCTTAGCCCCCGGGGGGCATAGCGCTGAAGCTTTCTTT	CASSLAPGGHSAEAFF
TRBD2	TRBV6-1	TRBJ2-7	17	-	TGTGCCAGCAGTGACGGACTAGCGGGAGGATTCTCCTACGAGCAGTACTTC	CASSDGLAGGFSYEQYF
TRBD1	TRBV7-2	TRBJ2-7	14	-	TGTGCCAGCAGCCGGGACAGGGTCTCCTACGAGCAGTACTTC	CASSRDRVSYEQYF
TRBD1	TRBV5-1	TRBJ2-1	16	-	TGCGCCAGCAGCTTGGGGCCGGGACAGGGTCGGAATGAGCAGTTCTTC	CASSLGPGQGRNEQFF
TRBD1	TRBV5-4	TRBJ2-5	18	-	TGTGCCAGCAGCTACCGAGCCTTCTGGGACAGGGGGGGCGAGACCCAGTACTTC	CASSYRAFWDRGGETQYF
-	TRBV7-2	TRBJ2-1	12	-	TGTGCCGGAGGGCGGCAGGGCAATGAGCAGTTCTTC	CAGGRQGNEQFF
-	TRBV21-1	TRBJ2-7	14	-	TGTGCCAGCGTACTGTCAGGTCTCCCTTGGGAGCAGTACTTC	CASVLSGLPWEQYF
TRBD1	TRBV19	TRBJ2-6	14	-	TGTGCCAGGGGACAGATCTCTGGGGCCAACGTCCTGACTTTC	CARGQISGANVLTF
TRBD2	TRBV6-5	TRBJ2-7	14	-	TGTGCCAGCAGTGTCTGGACTAGCGGATACGAGCAGTACTTC	CASSVWTSGYEQYF
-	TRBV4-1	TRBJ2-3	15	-	TGCGCCAGCAGCCAGTTAGGACTAAACACAGATACGCAGTATTTT	CASSQLGLNTDTQYF
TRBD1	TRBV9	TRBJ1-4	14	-	TGTGCCAGCAGCCCCCGGGCAGGGGGAGAAAAACTGTTTTTT	CASSPRAGGEKLFF
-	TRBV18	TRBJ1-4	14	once	TGTGCCAGCTCACCAGGAGCAACTAATGAAAAACTGTTTTTT	CASSPGATNEKLFF